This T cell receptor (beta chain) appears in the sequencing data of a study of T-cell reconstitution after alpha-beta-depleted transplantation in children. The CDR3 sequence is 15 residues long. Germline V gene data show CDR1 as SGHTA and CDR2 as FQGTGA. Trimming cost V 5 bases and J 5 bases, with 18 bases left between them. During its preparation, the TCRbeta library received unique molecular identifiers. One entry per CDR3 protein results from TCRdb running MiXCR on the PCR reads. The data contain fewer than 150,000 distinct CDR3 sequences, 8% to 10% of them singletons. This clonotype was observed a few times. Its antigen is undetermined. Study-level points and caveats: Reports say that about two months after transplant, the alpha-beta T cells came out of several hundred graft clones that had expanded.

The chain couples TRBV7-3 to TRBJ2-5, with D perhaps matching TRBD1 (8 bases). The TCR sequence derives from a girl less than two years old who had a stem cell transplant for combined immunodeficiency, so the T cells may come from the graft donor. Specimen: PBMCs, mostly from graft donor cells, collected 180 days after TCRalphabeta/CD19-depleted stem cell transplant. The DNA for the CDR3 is TGTGCCAGCAGCCCCCAGGGGGCGCGGGGGGAGACCCAGTACTTC. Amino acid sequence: CASSPQGARGETQYF.